One and the same sample provided the 15 T cell receptor beta chains below, sequenced in a study of blood T cell repertoires in COVID-19 (dated by TCRdb to the early 2020s). The method was the immunoSEQ multiplex PCR assay. Drawn from immuneACCESS, this table holds only the in-frame rearrangements with V and J called that TCRdb kept. Clones are partly lost; checked studies trace under half to an unresolved V gene and leave the rest unexplained. This sample lists about 170,000 clones; about 74% were detected once. The ten largest account for 3% of the sample. Sequencing used peripheral blood. These receptors all stem from a woman older than 75 with acute or convalescent COVID-19.

The chain recombines TRBV5-1 with TRBJ2-2; the match to TRBD2 covers 10 bases. The germline V gene encodes CDR1 SGHRS and CDR2 YFSETQ. Unmatched junction bases numbered 5, after V lost 0 bases and J lost 6 bases. This CDR3 is 16 amino acids long. Here the CDR3 reads CASSLGRLAGPGELFF. The DNA of the CDR3 is TGCGCCAGCAGCTTGGGGAGACTAGCGGGCCCCGGGGAGCTGTTTTTT. Full variable domain (outside the CDR3, taken from reference TRBV5-1 and TRBJ2-2): KAGVTQTPRYLIKTRGQQVTLSCSPISGHRSVSWYQQTPGQGLQFLFEYFSETQRNKGNFPGRFSGRQFSNSRSEMNVSTLELGDSALYLCASSLGRLAGPGELFFGEGSRLTVL.

The chain couples TRBV12-3 or TRBV12-4 to TRBJ1-2; D remains ambiguous. Trimming stripped 3 bases from V and 3 bases from J, with 8 bases between. This CDR3 has 13 amino acids. The CDR3 spells CASSFGQDYGYTF. The DNA for the CDR3 is TGTGCCAGCAGTTTTGGGCAGGACTATGGCTACACCTTC.

This CDR3 is CASSQSGGEGDEQFF. CDR3 DNA sequence: TGCGCCAGCAGCCAATCTGGCGGGGAGGGTGATGAGCAGTTCTTC. The rearrangement links TRBV4-3 to TRBJ2-1; 7 bases match TRBD2. V trimming: 2 bases; J trimming: 8 bases; junction bases outside the gene matches: 9. Germline values: CDR1 LGHNA, CDR2 YSLEER. The CDR3 runs 15 residues.

The V call is TRBV2, the J call TRBJ2-2; 13 bases are a match to TRBD2. This CDR3 is 17 amino acids long. V dropped 8 bases and J dropped 4; count of bases not matched to a gene: 10. Germline CDR1 SNHLY, CDR2 FYNNEI. Written as DNA, the CDR3 is TGTGCCAGCCAAGGACTAGCGGGGGACAAGGGCACCGGGGAGCTGTTTTTT. Translated, it gives CASQGLAGDKGTGELFF.

The rearrangement joins TRBV9 to TRBJ2-2, with a weak D call TRBD2 (6 bases). V was cut by 5 bases and J by 4 bases, with 15 bases left in between. This CDR3 has 15 residues. Looked up from germline, CDR1 is SGDLS and CDR2 is YYNGEE. The CDR3 here is CASSVGGAGTGELFF. The CDR3 DNA is TGTGCCAGCAGTGTCGGAGGAGCGGGCACCGGGGAGCTGTTTTTT.

This CDR3 is CASSLFALAGGSSYNEQFF. CDR3 nucleotide sequence: TGTGCCAGCAGTTTATTCGCTCTAGCGGGAGGGAGCTCCTACAATGAGCAGTTCTTC. The chain recombines TRBV28 with TRBJ2-1; 12 bases are a match to TRBD2. The germline gives CDR1 MDHEN, CDR2 SYDVKM. This CDR3 comprises 19 residues. V shed 1 base, J shed 0 bases, and the junction held 7 bases outside the gene matches. The variable domain in full, with the rest retrieved from reference TRBV28 and TRBJ2-1, is DVKVTQSSRYLVKRTGEKVFLECVQDMDHENMFWYRQDPGLGLRLIYFSYDVKMKEKGDIPEGYSVSREKKERFSLILESASTNQTSMYLCASSLFALAGGSSYNEQFFGPGTRLTVL.

This chain links TRBV10-3 with TRBJ2-7, with 8 positions matching TRBD2. This CDR3 region has 13 residues. The germline V gene encodes CDR1 ENHRY and CDR2 SYGVKD. Trimming cost V 9 bases and J 5 bases; bases outside gene matches: 9. In DNA, the CDR3 is TGTGCCATTTCCGGGCGGGAGGACGACGAGCAGTACTTC. This sequence encodes CAISGREDDEQYF.

This clone was observed a handful of times. The chain combines TRBV29-1 with TRBJ2-2; TRBD2 matches at 10 bases. This CDR3 contains 15 residues. Per the germline V gene, CDR1 is SQVTM and CDR2 is ANQGSEA. J gave up 2 bases and V 5 bases, and 5 bases lay outside the gene matches. Written as DNA, the CDR3 is TGCAGCGTTCTAGCGGGAGTAGGAAACACCGGGGAGCTGTTTTTT. Protein sequence: CSVLAGVGNTGELFF.

The CDR3 DNA follows: TGTGCCAGCAGCAATAGCGGGAACAATGAGCAGTTCTTC. This encodes CASSNSGNNEQFF. V is TRBV12-3 or TRBV12-4 and J is TRBJ2-1; 8 bases are a match to TRBD2. With V trimmed by 6 bases and J by 5 bases, 3 bases remained unmatched. The CDR3 runs to 13 residues.

This clone was seen once. The gene calls are TRBV7-9 and TRBJ2-1, with 9 bases aligning to TRBD2. Per germline, CDR1 SEHNR and CDR2 FQNEAQ (reference sequence). Losses at the gene ends were 5 bases for V and 0 bases for J; bases not matched to a gene: 8. The length of the CDR3 is 17 residues. CDR3 amino acids: CASSPRGSGSSYNEQFF. In DNA, the CDR3 is TGTGCCAGCAGCCCCCGGGGTAGCGGGAGCTCCTACAATGAGCAGTTCTTC.

This clone showed up just once. The CDR3 sequence: CASGEDRGDQPQHF. DNA for the CDR3: TGTGCCAGCGGCGAGGACAGGGGGGATCAGCCCCAGCATTTT. This chain connects TRBV28 to TRBJ1-5; 10 positions match TRBD1. V was clipped by 8 bases and J by 5 bases; unmatched bases: 6. There are 14 residues in the CDR3. Germline V gives CDR1 MDHEN, CDR2 SYDVKM. Using reference TRBV28 and TRBJ1-5 for the parts outside the CDR3, the full variable domain is DVKVTQSSRYLVKRTGEKVFLECVQDMDHENMFWYRQDPGLGLRLIYFSYDVKMKEKGDIPEGYSVSREKKERFSLILESASTNQTSMYLCASGEDRGDQPQHFGDGTRLSIL.

This clone has a handful of counts. The chain's CDR3 is CASSESGQGEWTEAFF. The CDR3 DNA reads as TGCGCCAGCAGTGAGTCGGGACAGGGTGAGTGGACTGAAGCTTTCTTT. The gene calls are TRBV10-1 and TRBJ1-1, with 9 bases identical to TRBD1. CDR1 and CDR2 from the germline V gene are WNHNN and SYGVQD (reference sequence). The ends lost 0 bases at V and 5 bases at J; junction bases unmatched: 7. This CDR3 has 16 amino acids.

This clone was detected once. The rearrangement uses TRBV6-1 and TRBJ2-2; TRBD2 might be the D (6 bases). V was cut by 3 bases and J by 0 bases, with 11 bases left in between. CDR1 is MNHNS and CDR2 is SASEGT in the germline V gene. The CDR3 is 16 residues long. This chain's CDR3 is CASSDTGLTNTGELFF. CDR3 DNA sequence: TGTGCCAGCAGTGACACGGGACTTACGAACACCGGGGAGCTGTTTTTT.

This clone was found a few times. The rearrangement joins TRBV5-8 to TRBJ2-7; 9 nucleotides match TRBD1. Germline CDR1 and CDR2: SGHTS and YDEGEE. The CDR3 length is 14 residues. Germline trimming cut 4 bases from V and 6 bases from J; bases unmatched to any gene: 8. The CDR3 DNA follows: TGTGCCAGCAGCACGGGACAGGGTCTGGTCGAGCAGTACTTC. Its translation is CASSTGQGLVEQYF.

This clone was seen just once. This chain links TRBV19 with TRBJ2-2, with TRBD2 identical over 10 bases. The trim removed 5 bases at V and 3 bases at J, leaving 3 bases unmatched. Germline values: CDR1 LNHDA, CDR2 SQIVND (reference sequence). CDR3 length: 15 amino acids. CDR3: CASSSLAGDTGELFF. CDR3 nucleotides: TGTGCCAGTAGTTCCCTAGCGGGAGACACCGGGGAGCTGTTTTTT.